The 28 T cell receptor beta chains reported below all come from one sample, sequenced in a study of response to subunit inactivated influenza vaccine. TCRdb independently ran MiXCR on the RT-PCR reads; one entry per CDR3 protein. The sample holds around 320,000 distinct CDR3 sequences, roughly 22% seen once. Sequenced material: PBMCs from blood, taken 21 months after vaccination. The receptor source for this set is a man between 50 and 69 years old who received an inactivated influenza vaccine.

This clonotype was detected a few times. The CDR3 here is CASSEMDENYGYTF. In DNA form, the CDR3 reads TGTGCCAGCAGTGAAATGGACGAAAACTATGGCTACACCTTC. The chain combines TRBV25-1 with TRBJ1-2; no clear D gene. The V end was cut by 2 bases, the J end by 2 bases, with 9 bases between. Germline V CDR1 and CDR2: MGHDK, SYGVNS. The CDR3 has 14 residues.

The V gene is TRBV18, the J gene TRBJ1-1, with 7 bases lining up with TRBD1. With V trimmed by 1 base and J by 8 bases, 1 base remained unmatched. Germline V CDR1 and CDR2: KGHSH, LQKENI. CDR3 length: 12 residues. The CDR3 DNA reads TGTGCCAGCTCACCACAGGGACAGGAAGCTTTCTTT. It is translated as CASSPQGQEAFF.

This clonotype was detected only a few times. The rearrangement links TRBV7-9 to TRBJ2-7, with D perhaps given as TRBD1 or TRBD2 (5 bases each). The V gene's germline CDR1 is SEHNR and CDR2 FQNEAQ (reference sequence). V lost 5 bases and J lost 0, with 14 bases in between. The CDR3 covers 15 residues. The CDR3 region has the DNA TGTGCCAGCAGCCCCGGGACCCTTAGCTCCTACGAGCAGTACTTC. It specifies CASSPGTLSSYEQYF.

This clonotype was recorded at least ten times. The chain uses TRBV4-3 and TRBJ1-4, with D unresolved. The CDR3 is 17 residues long. V was shortened by 1 base and J by 5 bases, with 17 bases between the two germline ends. Germline assignment: CDR1 LGHNA and CDR2 YSLEER. The CDR3 region is CASSQGVSGSSNEKLFF. DNA of the CDR3: TGCGCCAGCAGCCAAGGGGTTTCGGGCAGTTCAAATGAAAAACTGTTTTTT.

The table lists this clonotype with a few counts. The chain has TRBV11-2 and TRBJ1-2; maybe TRBD1 (5 bases). The CDR3 covers 15 residues. With 4 bases removed from V and 7 bases from J, the gap between germline ends came to 19 bases. Germline V gene sequence: CDR1 SGHAT, CDR2 FQNNGV. In nucleotides, the CDR3 is TGTGCCAGCAGCTCTTATGTTGGGGGAATGCGTGGCTACACCTTC. Its protein is CASSSYVGGMRGYTF.

Ten or more counts support this clonotype. The CDR3 nucleotides read TGCGCCAGCAGCCAGATAGTAGCGGGGTTAAGTGTAGGGGTCCAGTACTTC. It is translated as CASSQIVAGLSVGVQYF. This rearrangement joins TRBV4-1 to TRBJ2-5; 8 bases map to TRBD2. The CDR3 contains 17 residues. J was trimmed by 10 bases and V by 3 bases; bases with no gene match: 19. Germline lookup yields CDR1 MGHRA and CDR2 YSYEKL.

This clonotype has only a few counts. The chain uses TRBV6-5 and TRBJ1-2; D is unresolved. CDR1 and CDR2 (germline): MNHEY, SVGAGI. CDR3 size: 12 residues. V lost 5 bases to trimming and J lost 3 bases, with 7 bases between them. CDR3 amino acids: CASSHGHYGYTF. In DNA, the CDR3 is TGTGCCAGCAGTCACGGACACTATGGCTACACCTTC.

This clonotype was detected ten times or more. The chain links TRBV6-5 to TRBJ1-1, with D perhaps TRBD1 (6 bases). This CDR3 is 14 amino acids long. Trimming took off 2 bases at V and 5 bases at J, with 12 bases between the two ends. CDR1 and CDR2 from the germline V gene are MNHEY and SVGAGI. This CDR3 reads CASSYRGKGTEAFF. The CDR3, as DNA: TGTGCCAGCAGTTACAGGGGGAAGGGTACTGAAGCTTTCTTT.

Only a few counts were recorded for this clonotype. The chain is built from TRBV18 and TRBJ2-4; a weak D match, TRBD2 (6 bases). This CDR3 is built from 14 residues. Trimming cost V 4 bases and J 8 bases, with 15 bases left between them. Germline CDR1 is KGHSH and CDR2 is LQKENI. CDR3 amino acids: CASSRRRTGDIQYF. In DNA, the CDR3 is TGTGCCAGCTCACGAAGAAGGACGGGGGACATTCAGTACTTC.

The rearrangement uses TRBV27 and TRBJ1-1, with TRBD1 as a possible D gene (6 bases). CDR3 size: 15 residues. V shed 1 base and J shed 3 bases, with 12 bases lying between them. Germline CDR1 MNHEY, CDR2 SMNVEV (reference sequence). CDR3 loop: CASSLWSRGDTEAFF. The CDR3 nucleotides read TGTGCCAGCAGTTTATGGTCCAGGGGAGACACTGAAGCTTTCTTT.

In DNA, the CDR3 is TGCAGCGTTGTTTGGGAGATCCGAACCTACGAGCAGTACTTC. Translated, it gives CSVVWEIRTYEQYF. The chain carries TRBV29-1 and TRBJ2-7; D might be TRBD2 (5 bases). Germline CDR1 reads SQVTM; CDR2 reads ANQGSEA. Between the trimmed V and J ends, which lost 4 bases and 2 bases, there was a span of 15 bases. This CDR3 region has 14 residues.

The chain has TRBV25-1 and TRBJ1-2; 7 nucleotides match TRBD1. The CDR3 consists of 15 residues. J lost 4 bases, V lost 3 bases, and 8 bases had no gene match. Germline lookup yields CDR1 MGHDK and CDR2 SYGVNS. CDR3 nucleotide sequence: TGTGCCAGCAGTGACCCCAGGGGGTCTGCCTATGGCTACACCTTC. Encoded protein: CASSDPRGSAYGYTF.

DNA of the CDR3: TGTGCCAGCAGCTTGGTAGGTCTTAACATTCAGTACTTC. Amino acid sequence: CASSLVGLNIQYF. V is TRBV5-5 and J is TRBJ2-4; D is unresolved. Deletions cut 0 bases from V and 7 bases from J, with 8 bases between. The CDR3 loop spans 13 amino acids. Germline CDR1 reads SGHKS; CDR2 reads YYEKEE (reference sequence).

The V gene is TRBV6-1, the J gene TRBJ1-1; a possible D gene is TRBD1 (5 bases). Trimming took 2 bases from V and 4 from J, leaving 8 bases between them. CDR3 length equals 13 residues. Germline CDR1 is MNHNS and CDR2 is SASEGT. CDR3 loop: CASSESGVTEAFF. CDR3 DNA: TGTGCCAGCAGTGAATCGGGGGTCACTGAAGCTTTCTTT.

The CDR3 loop reads CASSQSTGHGYGYTF. DNA for the CDR3: TGTGCCAGCAGCCAATCGACAGGGCACGGCTATGGCTACACCTTC. V and J are TRBV7-9 and TRBJ1-2; 7 bases fit TRBD1. Trimming cost V 5 bases and J 4 bases; bases outside gene matches: 10. Germline V gene data show CDR1 as SEHNR and CDR2 as FQNEAQ (reference sequence). This CDR3 comprises 15 residues.

The rearrangement uses TRBV11-1 and TRBJ2-2; 11 nucleotides agree with TRBD2. The CDR3 is made up of 20 amino acids. In germline, CDR1 is SGHAT, CDR2 FQDESV (reference sequence). V dropped 5 bases and J dropped 5; count of bases not matched to a gene: 19. CDR3 nucleotide sequence: TGTGCCAGCAGCCTAGTCGCGGGACTAGCGGCCTGGTGGGGAACCGGGGAGCTGTTTTTT. Translated: CASSLVAGLAAWWGTGELFF.

J is TRBJ1-2 and V is TRBV5-5; weak D call: TRBD1 (5 bases). Germline V gives CDR1 SGHKS, CDR2 YYEKEE (reference sequence). The length of the CDR3 is 14 residues. V was pared by 4 bases and J by 3 bases, with 13 bases between. CDR3 residues: CASSIQGSDYGYTF. The CDR3, as DNA: TGTGCCAGCAGCATTCAGGGTTCTGACTATGGCTACACCTTC.

The chain couples TRBV5-5 to TRBJ1-5; TRBD1 is a possible D gene (6 bases). Germline CDR1 is SGHKS and CDR2 is YYEKEE (reference sequence). The CDR3 loop spans 15 amino acids. The V gene lost 4 bases and the J gene lost 5 bases, with 16 bases spanning the gap. The CDR3 bases are TGTGCCAGCAGCCCGGGAAGGGGGGGTTATCAGCCCCAGCATTTT. Translated, it gives CASSPGRGGYQPQHF.

The table lists this clonotype with a few counts. V is TRBV4-3 and J is TRBJ2-3, with D perhaps being TRBD1 or TRBD2 (5 bases each). Germline assignment: CDR1 LGHNA and CDR2 YSLEER. There are 16 residues in the CDR3. Between the trimmed V and J ends, which lost 4 bases and 4 bases, there was a span of 18 bases. As DNA, the CDR3 is TGCGCCAGCAGCCCGTCCGGGACCCCTGGCGCAGATACGCAGTATTTT. It encodes CASSPSGTPGADTQYF.

The chain carries TRBV12-3 or TRBV12-4 and TRBJ1-1; D is possibly TRBD1 (6 bases). CDR3 length: 14 residues. The germline V and J ends were trimmed by 3 bases and 4 bases, with 12 bases remaining between them. The CDR3 is CASSFGGLGTEAFF. The CDR3 DNA follows: TGTGCCAGCAGTTTCGGGGGGCTCGGCACTGAAGCTTTCTTT.

This clonotype appeared a few times. The rearrangement uses TRBV10-3 and TRBJ2-3; 9 bases line up with TRBD1. The V gene end was trimmed by 3 bases and the J gene end by 3 bases; junction bases not matched to a gene: 7. This CDR3 is 16 amino acids long. CDR1 is ENHRY and CDR2 is SYGVKD in the germline V gene. The chain's CDR3 is CAISDSTGGVTDTQYF. CDR3 bases: TGTGCCATCAGTGACTCGACAGGGGGGGTTACAGATACGCAGTATTTT.

The sample holds many counts of this clonotype. The chain links TRBV6-5 to TRBJ1-1; TRBD1 is a possible D gene (5 bases). Germline loops: CDR1 MNHEY, CDR2 SVGAGI. The CDR3 is made up of 13 amino acids. Deletions cut 2 bases from V and 2 bases from J, with 6 bases between. The CDR3, as DNA: TGTGCCAGCAGTTACGGGGGTAACACTGAAGCTTTCTTT. This codes for CASSYGGNTEAFF.

CDR3 loop: CATSDPLAGGSLDEQFF. CDR3 DNA: TGTGCCACCAGTGACCCACTAGCGGGAGGTTCTCTCGATGAGCAGTTCTTC. The chain combines TRBV24-1 with TRBJ2-1, with TRBD2 identical over 12 bases. Germline loops: CDR1 KGHDR, CDR2 SFDVKD. CDR3 length: 17 amino acids. Germline trimming cut 4 bases from V and 8 bases from J; bases unmatched to any gene: 11.

The rearrangement joins TRBV11-2 to TRBJ2-3; D not certain. V was clipped by 4 bases and J by 8 bases, with 7 bases between them. The germline CDR1 and CDR2 sequences are SGHAT and FQNNGV. This CDR3 has 11 amino acids. The CDR3 nucleotides are TGTGCCAGCAGCTACGGAAGTACGCAGTATTTT. Protein product: CASSYGSTQYF.

This clonotype was seen at least ten times. This chain connects TRBV28 to TRBJ1-5; no clear D. The CDR3 spans 14 residues. Germline-derived CDR1 and CDR2 are MDHEN and SYDVKM. The V end was cut by 6 bases, the J end by 6 bases, with 15 bases between. CDR3 bases: TGTGCCAGCAGACGGACCAATCCAGGTCAGCCCCAGCATTTT. Residues: CASRRTNPGQPQHF.

The rearrangement links TRBV3-1 to TRBJ1-1; the D gene is possibly TRBD1 (6 bases). The V gene's germline CDR1 is LGHDT and CDR2 YNNKEL (reference sequence). The CDR3 is 14 amino acids. DNA of the CDR3: TGTGCAGCCCGGGCTAGGGGGGAGAACACTGAAGCTTTCTTT. It encodes CAARARGENTEAFF.

Many counts were recorded for this clonotype. The chain combines TRBV5-1 with TRBJ1-4, with 7 bases fitting TRBD1. The CDR3 loop spans 15 amino acids. Germline V gene data show CDR1 as SGHRS and CDR2 as YFSETQ. Trimming removed 4 bases from V and 4 bases from J; junction bases left unmatched: 7. The CDR3 spells CASSNSGTVNEKLFF. The CDR3 bases are TGCGCCAGCAGCAATTCCGGGACAGTTAATGAAAAACTGTTTTTT.

This clonotype was picked up a small number of times. The chain is built from TRBV6-5 and TRBJ1-5; D may be TRBD1 (6 bases). CDR1 and CDR2 from the germline V gene are MNHEY and SVGAGI. V shed 4 bases and J shed 5 bases, with 18 bases lying between them. The CDR3 loop spans 16 amino acids. The CDR3 sequence: CASSSQPPPGDQPQHF. In DNA, the CDR3 is TGTGCCAGCAGTTCTCAGCCCCCCCCAGGGGATCAGCCCCAGCATTTT.